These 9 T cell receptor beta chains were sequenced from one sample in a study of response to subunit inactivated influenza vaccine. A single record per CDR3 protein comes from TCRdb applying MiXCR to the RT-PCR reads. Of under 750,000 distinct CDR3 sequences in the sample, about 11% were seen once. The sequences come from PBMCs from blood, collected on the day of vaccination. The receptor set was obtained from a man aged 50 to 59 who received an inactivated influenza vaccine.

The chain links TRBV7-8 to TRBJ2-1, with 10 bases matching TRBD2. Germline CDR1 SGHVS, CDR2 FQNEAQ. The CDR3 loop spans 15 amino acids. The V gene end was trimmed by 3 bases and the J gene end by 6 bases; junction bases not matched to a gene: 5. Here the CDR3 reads CASSFSSGSPNEQFF. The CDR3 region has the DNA TGTGCCAGCAGCTTCTCTAGCGGGAGCCCCAATGAGCAGTTCTTC.

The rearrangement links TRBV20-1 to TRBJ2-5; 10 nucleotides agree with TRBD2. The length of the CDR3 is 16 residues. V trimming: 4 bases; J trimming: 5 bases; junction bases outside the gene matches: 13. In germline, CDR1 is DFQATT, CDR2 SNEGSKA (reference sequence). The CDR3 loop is CSATPPLLAGTETQYF. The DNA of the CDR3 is TGCAGTGCTACCCCCCCTTTACTAGCGGGGACTGAGACCCAGTACTTC.

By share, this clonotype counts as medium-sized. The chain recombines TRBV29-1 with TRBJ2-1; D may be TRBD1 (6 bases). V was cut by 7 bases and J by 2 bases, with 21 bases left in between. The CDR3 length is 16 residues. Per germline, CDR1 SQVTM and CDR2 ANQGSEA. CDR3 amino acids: CSALPPGEFTYNEQFF. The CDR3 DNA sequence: TGCAGCGCCTTACCCCCAGGGGAGTTTACCTACAATGAGCAGTTCTTC.

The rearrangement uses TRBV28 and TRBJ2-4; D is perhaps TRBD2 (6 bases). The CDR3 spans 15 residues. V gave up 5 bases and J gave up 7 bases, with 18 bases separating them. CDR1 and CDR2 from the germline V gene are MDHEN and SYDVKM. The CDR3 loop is CASSRAGDGGNIQYF. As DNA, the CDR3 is TGTGCCAGCAGTAGAGCAGGCGATGGGGGGAACATTCAGTACTTC. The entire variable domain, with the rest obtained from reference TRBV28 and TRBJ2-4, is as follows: DVKVTQSSRYLVKRTGEKVFLECVQDMDHENMFWYRQDPGLGLRLIYFSYDVKMKEKGDIPEGYSVSREKKERFSLILESASTNQTSMYLCASSRAGDGGNIQYFGAGTRLSVL.

CDR3 protein: CASSFQDRESTEAFF. CDR3 coding DNA: TGTGCCAGCAGTTTCCAGGACAGGGAGAGTACTGAAGCTTTCTTT. This sequence joins TRBV28 and TRBJ1-1; 8 bases are a match to TRBD1. CDR3 length: 15 residues. Germline V gives CDR1 MDHEN, CDR2 SYDVKM. After removal of 3 bases from V and 5 bases from J, the junction contained 8 bases not matched to a gene.

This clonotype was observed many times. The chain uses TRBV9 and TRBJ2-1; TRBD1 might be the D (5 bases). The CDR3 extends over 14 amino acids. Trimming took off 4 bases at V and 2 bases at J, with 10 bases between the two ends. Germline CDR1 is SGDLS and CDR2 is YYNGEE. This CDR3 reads CASSPDTTYNEQFF. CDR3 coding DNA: TGTGCCAGCAGCCCGGACACTACCTACAATGAGCAGTTCTTC.

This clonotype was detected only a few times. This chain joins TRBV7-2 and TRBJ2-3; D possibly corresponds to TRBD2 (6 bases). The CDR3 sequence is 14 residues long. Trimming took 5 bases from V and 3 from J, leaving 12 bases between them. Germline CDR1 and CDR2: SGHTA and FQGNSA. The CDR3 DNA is TGTGCCAGCAGCAACAATGCGGGGACAGATACGCAGTATTTT. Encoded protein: CASSNNAGTDTQYF.

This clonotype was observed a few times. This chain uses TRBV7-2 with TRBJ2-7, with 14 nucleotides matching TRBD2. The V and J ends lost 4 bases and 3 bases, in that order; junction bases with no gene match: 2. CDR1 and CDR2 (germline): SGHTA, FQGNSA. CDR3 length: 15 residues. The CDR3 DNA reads TGTGCCAGCAGCTCCGGACTAGCGGGAGGCTACGAGCAGTACTTC. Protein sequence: CASSSGLAGGYEQYF.

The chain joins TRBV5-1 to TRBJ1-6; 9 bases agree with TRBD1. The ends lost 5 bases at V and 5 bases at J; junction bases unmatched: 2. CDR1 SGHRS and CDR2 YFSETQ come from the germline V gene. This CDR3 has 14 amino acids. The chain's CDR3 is CASRQGADNSPLHF. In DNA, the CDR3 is TGCGCCAGCAGACAGGGGGCAGATAATTCACCCCTCCACTTT.